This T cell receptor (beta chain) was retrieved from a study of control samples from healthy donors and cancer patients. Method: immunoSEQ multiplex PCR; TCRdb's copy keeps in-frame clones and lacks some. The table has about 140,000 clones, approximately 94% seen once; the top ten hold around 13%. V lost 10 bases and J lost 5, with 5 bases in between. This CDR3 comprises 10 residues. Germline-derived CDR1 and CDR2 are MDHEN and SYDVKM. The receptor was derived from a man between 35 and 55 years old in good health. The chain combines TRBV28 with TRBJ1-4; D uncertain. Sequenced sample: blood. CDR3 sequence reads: CATQNEKLFF. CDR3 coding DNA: TGTGCCACCCAAAATGAAAAACTGTTTTTT.